This passage covers 20 T cell receptor beta chains from one sample sequenced in a study of blood T cell repertoires in COVID-19 (dated by TCRdb to 2018 to 2020). The method was the immunoSEQ multiplex PCR assay. TCRdb re-hosts the immuneACCESS table, in-frame sequences only. Its copies lack some clones; in the studies checked, an unresolved V gene accounts for under half of them, and the cause for the rest is not known. Within this sample are about 200,000 clones, with about 82% of them counted one time only. Jointly, the top ten make up 8.5% to 12% of the sample. Specimen: peripheral blood. These receptors came from an elderly woman with acute or convalescent COVID-19.

The chain couples TRBV2 to TRBJ2-2, with 8 bases aligning to TRBD1. The V and J ends lost 5 bases and 6 bases, in that order; junction bases with no gene match: 8. CDR1 is SNHLY, CDR2 FYNNEI, per germline. The CDR3 is 15 amino acids. CDR3 coding DNA: TGTGCCAGCAGTCCCCCAGGGGGCGCTTCCGGGGAGCTGTTTTTT. Translating it yields CASSPPGGASGELFF.

The chain carries TRBV2 and TRBJ1-5; 7 nucleotides line up with TRBD1. CDR1 and CDR2 (germline): SNHLY, FYNNEI. With 5 bases clipped from V and 5 bases from J, the junction kept 12 bases outside the gene matches. This CDR3 region has 16 residues. The CDR3 reads CASSSLDRLLDQPQHF. The CDR3 DNA reads TGTGCCAGCAGTAGCCTGGACAGGTTATTGGATCAGCCCCAGCATTTT.

This chain connects TRBV9 to TRBJ1-6, with unresolved D. CDR3 length equals 15 residues. V was cut by 3 bases and J by 4 bases, with 11 bases left in between. CDR1 SGDLS and CDR2 YYNGEE come from the germline V gene. CDR3 in amino acids: CASSADGGYNSPLHF. CDR3 nucleotides: TGTGCCAGCAGCGCCGACGGAGGATATAATTCACCCCTCCACTTT.

The chain links TRBV9 to TRBJ2-3; TRBD1 is a possible D gene (6 bases). V was cut by 0 bases and J by 3 bases, with 14 bases left in between. This CDR3 contains 16 residues. Germline loops: CDR1 SGDLS, CDR2 YYNGEE. CDR3 residues: CASSVVGARSTDTQYF. The CDR3 DNA reads TGTGCCAGCAGCGTAGTGGGGGCCCGTTCTACAGATACGCAGTATTTT.

This chain uses TRBV5-5 with TRBJ2-7; perhaps TRBD1 as D (6 bases). CDR1 SGHKS and CDR2 YYEKEE come from the germline V gene (reference sequence). The CDR3 sequence is 15 residues long. Trimming removed 0 bases from V and 2 bases from J, with 12 bases in between. CDR3 sequence reads: CASSLGAGDPYEQYF. CDR3 in DNA: TGTGCCAGCAGCTTGGGGGCAGGGGATCCCTACGAGCAGTACTTC.

The chain's CDR3 is CASSETLAGGPHEQFF. The CDR3 nucleotides read TGCGCCAGCAGTGAAACACTAGCGGGAGGGCCACATGAGCAGTTCTTC. This chain uses TRBV10-2 with TRBJ2-1; 13 bases agree with TRBD2. Trimming removed 3 bases from V and 8 bases from J; junction bases left unmatched: 7. This CDR3 region has 16 residues. Germline V lookup: CDR1 WSHSY, CDR2 SAAADI.

This clone was recorded only once. The chain links TRBV20-1 to TRBJ1-2; the D gene is possibly TRBD1 (5 bases). Germline CDR1 reads DFQATT; CDR2 reads SNEGSKA (reference sequence). There are 11 residues in the CDR3. Trimming shortened V by 3 bases and J by 3 bases, and 5 bases separated the two germline ends. CDR3 DNA: TGCAGTGCTAGCAGGGACTATGGCTACACCTTC. This gives the protein CSASRDYGYTF.

The CDR3 is CASSPPGQGGNEQFF. The CDR3 DNA reads as TGTGCCAGCTCACCTCCGGGACAGGGAGGGAATGAGCAGTTCTTC. V and J are TRBV18 and TRBJ2-1, with 9 nucleotides matching TRBD1. Trimming at V came to 3 bases and at J to 7 bases, leaving 7 bases not matched to a gene. This CDR3 spans 15 amino acids. Looked up from germline, CDR1 is KGHSH and CDR2 is LQKENI. Full variable domain (rest looked up from reference TRBV18 and TRBJ2-1): NAGVMQNPRHLVRRRGQEARLRCSPMKGHSHVYWYRQLPEEGLKFMVYLQKENIIDESGMPKERFSAEFPKEGPSILRIQQVVRGDSAAYFCASSPPGQGGNEQFFGPGTRLTVL.

The chain combines TRBV24-1 with TRBJ2-7, with 8 bases identical to TRBD1. Germline V gives CDR1 KGHDR, CDR2 SFDVKD. The ends lost 4 bases at V and 0 bases at J; junction bases unmatched: 4. The CDR3 runs 15 residues. Here the CDR3 DNA reads TGTGCCACCAGTGACGGGACAGGCTTCTCCTACGAGCAGTACTTC. Its protein product is CATSDGTGFSYEQYF.

This chain links TRBV2 with TRBJ2-1; 9 bases match TRBD2. The germline CDR1 and CDR2 sequences are SNHLY and FYNNEI. J lost 1 base, V lost 5 bases, and 3 bases had no gene match. The CDR3 has 15 residues. The DNA for the CDR3 is TGTGCCAGCAGTAGACTAGCGGATTCCTACAATGAGCAGTTCTTC. Translating gives CASSRLADSYNEQFF.

V is TRBV18 and J is TRBJ2-7, with a possible D match to TRBD2 (6 bases). The V gene lost 2 bases and the J gene lost 6 bases, with 14 bases spanning the gap. The CDR3 spans 14 residues. CDR1 is KGHSH, CDR2 LQKENI, per germline. CDR3 residues: CASSPSSREAEQYF. CDR3 coding DNA: TGTGCCAGCTCACCATCGTCTAGGGAGGCCGAGCAGTACTTC.

The chain employs TRBV19 and TRBJ2-2; TRBD1 matches 7 bases. Trimming took 3 bases from V and 6 from J; bases not matched to a gene: 4. The CDR3 has 14 residues. Germline CDR1 is LNHDA and CDR2 is SQIVND (reference sequence). CDR3 coding DNA: TGTGCCAGTAGTATGGGACAGCAGGCCGGGGAGCTGTTTTTT. Amino acids: CASSMGQQAGELFF.

The table lists this clone with a few counts. Other DNA sequences from this sample encode an identical CDR3 as well. Written as DNA, the CDR3 is TGTGCCAGCTCACCGGACAGCAGCTACGAGCAGTACTTC. This sequence encodes CASSPDSSYEQYF. The chain links TRBV18 to TRBJ2-7; the D gene is possibly TRBD1 (6 bases). Germline V gene sequence: CDR1 KGHSH, CDR2 LQKENI. V lost 3 bases to trimming and J lost 3 bases, with 9 bases between them. The CDR3 covers 13 residues.

V gene TRBV27 combines with J gene TRBJ1-2, with TRBD1 matching 7 bases. This CDR3 region has 15 residues. Trimming took 6 bases from V and 4 from J; bases not matched to a gene: 11. Germline CDR1 MNHEY, CDR2 SMNVEV (reference sequence). The CDR3 region is CASSFRGTVFYGYTF. The CDR3 DNA reads TGTGCCAGCAGCTTCCGCGGGACAGTTTTCTATGGCTACACCTTC.

The genes are TRBV11-3 and TRBJ1-1; 8 bases align to TRBD1. The V and J ends lost 3 bases and 2 bases, in that order; junction bases with no gene match: 2. Germline V CDR1 and CDR2: SGHNT, YENEEA. The CDR3 has 14 residues. Here the CDR3 DNA reads TGTGCCAGCAGCTTTGGACAGGGTAACACTGAAGCTTTCTTT. This gives the protein CASSFGQGNTEAFF.

The chain employs TRBV19 and TRBJ1-2; the D is unclear. This CDR3 comprises 15 residues. Germline-derived CDR1 and CDR2 are LNHDA and SQIVND (reference sequence). V dropped 4 bases and J dropped 0 bases, with 12 bases sitting between them. The CDR3, as DNA: TGTGCCAGTAGTACTGCCAACTCGGCTAACTATGGCTACACCTTC. Translation gives CASSTANSANYGYTF. The full variable domain, completed using reference TRBV19 and TRBJ1-2, is DGGITQSPKYLFRKEGQNVTLSCEQNLNHDAMYWYRQDPGQGLRLIYYSQIVNDFQKGDIAEGYSVSREKKESFPLTVTSAQKNPTAFYLCASSTANSANYGYTFGSGTRLTVV.

This sequence joins TRBV7-8 and TRBJ2-3, with 9 bases identical to TRBD2. The CDR3 runs 16 residues. Trimming took 1 base from V and 0 from J; bases not matched to a gene: 2. Germline V lookup: CDR1 SGHVS, CDR2 FQNEAQ. CDR3 coding DNA: TGTGCCAGCAGCTTAGTTAGCGGGGGAAGCACAGATACGCAGTATTTT. Translating it yields CASSLVSGGSTDTQYF.

This clone was picked up a small number of times. This chain connects TRBV9 to TRBJ2-1; TRBD2 agrees at 10 bases. V gave up 0 bases and J gave up 0 bases; unmatched junction bases: 6. Germline assignment: CDR1 SGDLS and CDR2 YYNGEE. The CDR3 length is 18 residues. CDR3 sequence: CASSVAASGGLSYNEQFF. DNA of the CDR3: TGTGCCAGCAGCGTAGCTGCTAGCGGGGGCCTCTCCTACAATGAGCAGTTCTTC. The variable domain in full, with the rest retrieved from reference TRBV9 and TRBJ2-1, is DSGVTQTPKHLITATGQRVTLRCSPRSGDLSVYWYQQSLDQGLQFLIQYYNGEERAKGNILERFSAQQFPDLHSELNLSSLELGDSALYFCASSVAASGGLSYNEQFFGPGTRLTVL.

This clone was observed once. This chain links TRBV7-9 with TRBJ1-2, with 9 positions matching TRBD1. Germline CDR1 is SEHNR and CDR2 is FQNEAQ (reference sequence). The CDR3 contains 14 residues. J gave up 4 bases and V 4 bases, and 4 bases lay outside the gene matches. The CDR3 coding sequence is TGTGCCAGCAGCTCGGGACAGGGTAGCTATGGCTACACCTTC. Translated: CASSSGQGSYGYTF.

This clone was found a few times. The CDR3 protein is CASSRGGGGQETQYF. DNA for the CDR3: TGTGCCAGCAGCCGGGGGGGTGGCGGCCAAGAGACCCAGTACTTC. The chain uses TRBV27 and TRBJ2-5; TRBD2 agrees at 8 bases. The germline V gene has CDR1 MNHEY and CDR2 SMNVEV (reference sequence). CDR3 length: 15 residues. V gave up 6 bases and J gave up 1 base; unmatched junction bases: 7.